The T cell receptor (beta chain) under discussion was sequenced for a study of technical replicates of blood from several donors. This CDR3 contains 16 residues. The V segment lost 4 bases and the J segment 9 bases; nucleotides outside the gene matches: 14. From germline, CDR1 is SGHRS and CDR2 YFSETQ. This table comes from immunoSEQ multiplex PCR, and its TCRdb copy is limited to in-frame clones, with some not included. The sample holds under 55,000 clones, roughly 95% seen once. The source material was T cells isolated from PBMCs. This receptor was taken from a human donor in good health. The V call is TRBV5-1, the J call TRBJ2-1; 9 nucleotides match TRBD2. The CDR3 nucleotides are TGCGCCAGCAGCCATGCGGGGGGGGCAGGGGATAGTGAGCAGTTCTTC. It is translated as CASSHAGGAGDSEQFF.